Presented here are 8 T cell receptor beta chains from one specimen sequenced in a study of CD8 T cells in ankylosing spondylitis. A single record per CDR3 protein comes from TCRdb applying MiXCR to the 5' RACE reads. The sample lists about 220,000 distinct CDR3 sequences, around 18% occurring once. Study outcomes and limitations: Ankylosing spondylitis blood appeared to carry a characteristic TCR beta motif of 7 or 8 highly homologous variants.

Their specific antigens are unknown. The specimen sequenced was blood, either unsorted or a sorted T cell fraction (not recorded which). These receptors came from a male donor with ankylosing spondylitis.

In regard to this clonotype: Given a much more abundant clone one base away, this may be a read error. The CDR3: CASSPDGGETQYF. In DNA form, the CDR3 reads TGTGCCAGCAGCCCAGATGGGGGAGAGACCCAGTACTTC. This sequence joins TRBV7-9 and TRBJ2-5; D is perhaps TRBD1 or TRBD2 (5 bases each). CDR1 and CDR2 from the germline V gene are SEHNR and FQNEAQ (reference sequence). The V end lost 5 bases, the J end lost 4 bases, and 11 bases lay between the germline ends. The CDR3 totals 13 residues.

This clonotype was observed a handful of times. V gene TRBV7-9 combines with J gene TRBJ2-7, with TRBD1 matching over 12 bases. This CDR3 comprises 15 residues. The junction had 5 bases not matched to a gene; V was cut back by 1 base and J by 7 bases. Germline CDR1 and CDR2: SEHNR and FQNEAQ (reference sequence). In nucleotides, the CDR3 is TGTGCCAGCAGCTTAGAGGGACAGGGGGCAGGGGAGCAGTACTTC. Protein product: CASSLEGQGAGEQYF.

V gene TRBV4-1 combines with J gene TRBJ2-7; 11 nucleotides match TRBD2. Trimming took 4 bases from V and 3 from J; bases not matched to a gene: 8. From germline, CDR1 is MGHRA and CDR2 YSYEKL. The CDR3 length is 16 residues. CDR3 sequence: CASSLGTSGGGYEQYF. CDR3 nucleotides: TGCGCCAGCAGCCTAGGGACTAGCGGAGGGGGCTACGAGCAGTACTTC.

This clonotype was counted only a few times. The chain recombines TRBV29-1 with TRBJ1-3; D may be TRBD1 (5 bases). Trimming cost V 4 bases and J 4 bases, with 14 bases left between them. Germline CDR1 SQVTM, CDR2 ANQGSEA. The CDR3 runs 14 residues. This CDR3 is CSVADTDNGNTIYF. For the CDR3, the DNA is TGCAGCGTTGCAGATACGGACAACGGAAACACCATATATTTT. The entire variable domain, with the rest obtained from reference TRBV29-1 and TRBJ1-3, is as follows: SAVISQKPSRDICQRGTSLTIQCQVDSQVTMMFWYRQQPGQSLTLIATANQGSEATYESGFVIDKFPISRPNLTFSTLTVSNMSPEDSSIYLCSVADTDNGNTIYFGEGSWLTVV.

This clonotype was seen more than once but under ten times. V gene TRBV27 combines with J gene TRBJ2-2; maybe TRBD2 (6 bases). The CDR3 sequence is 16 residues long. With 3 bases removed from V and 4 bases from J, the gap between germline ends came to 15 bases. Germline V gene lookup returns CDR1 MNHEY and CDR2 SMNVEV (reference sequence). This chain's CDR3 is CASSFQGGPPTGELFF. The CDR3 DNA follows: TGTGCCAGCAGTTTCCAGGGAGGTCCACCCACCGGGGAGCTGTTTTTT.

The rearrangement joins TRBV12-3 or TRBV12-4 to TRBJ2-3, with D possibly TRBD1 on 7 matching bases. Trimming shortened V by 3 bases and J by 4 bases, and 11 bases separated the two germline ends. CDR3 size: 14 residues. DNA of the CDR3: TGTGCCAGCAGTTTGCAGGGGGGCGCAGATACGCAGTATTTT. This translates into CASSLQGGADTQYF.

At least ten counts were recorded for this clonotype. V is TRBV5-1 and J is TRBJ2-5, with 7 bases matching TRBD1. Trimming removed 2 bases from V and 1 base from J; junction bases left unmatched: 5. Germline V gene data show CDR1 as SGHRS and CDR2 as YFSETQ. This CDR3 is 15 amino acids long. The CDR3 DNA sequence: TGCGCCAGCAGCTTATACCGGGACAGCCAAGAGACCCAGTACTTC. This codes for CASSLYRDSQETQYF. Full variable domain (outside the CDR3, taken from reference TRBV5-1 and TRBJ2-5): KAGVTQTPRYLIKTRGQQVTLSCSPISGHRSVSWYQQTPGQGLQFLFEYFSETQRNKGNFPGRFSGRQFSNSRSEMNVSTLELGDSALYLCASSLYRDSQETQYFGPGTRLLVL.

This clonotype was seen many times. The V and J genes are TRBV7-8 and TRBJ1-2; 7 bases are shared with TRBD1. The CDR3 loop spans 14 amino acids. The J segment lost 8 bases and the V segment lost 1 base, leaving 7 bases of the junction unmatched. The germline gives CDR1 SGHVS, CDR2 FQNEAQ. This CDR3 reads CASSLGQGLGGYTF. CDR3 nucleotide sequence: TGTGCCAGCAGCTTAGGACAGGGATTAGGCGGCTACACCTTC.